This T cell receptor beta chain was retrieved from a study of blood T cell repertoires in COVID-19. Study overall: Collection of acute and convalescent COVID-19 samples took place in the United States, Italy and Spain. In each case, the material was cDNA or gDNA derived from T cells, B-cell-depleted T cells, or PBMCs.

In the original workflow: By means of reference gene primer amplification, nucleated cell counts were estimated. The table came from immunoSEQ multiplex PCR; TCRdb's copy has only in-frame clones and leaves some out. The V and J calls and clone size are taken from that table; D and trimming were inferred from the DNA. Of fewer than 80,000 clones listed, 75% to 90% are singletons. J gave up 8 bases and V 6 bases, and 4 bases lay outside the gene matches. CDR1 and CDR2 from the germline V gene are MNHNY and SVGAGI (reference sequence). CDR3 size: 13 residues. The TCR comes from a woman between 50 and 59 years old with active COVID-19. Source material: peripheral blood. The chain combines TRBV6-6 with TRBJ2-1, with TRBD2 matching over 10 bases. The CDR3 region is CASRSSGSDEQFF. CDR3 coding DNA: TGTGCCAGCAGATCTAGCGGGAGCGATGAGCAGTTCTTC.